The present TCR beta chain was sequenced within a study of T cells in localized non-small cell lung cancer (dated by TCRdb to 2018 to 2021). Concerning the study at large: Comparing tumors with uninvolved tumor-adjacent lungs, the study looked at the T cell repertoires of hundreds of patients with early-stage NSCLC. NSCLC patients had a mean age of around 61 years, and 129 were male and more than 90 female. The cohort was made up of approximately 250 treatment-naive NSCLC patients whose localized lung tumors had been resected. Here is what the overall study found, with its caveats: Because of the exploratory design, TCR variables were selected using unadjusted p-values without false-discovery rate correction. Uninvolved tumor-adjacent lung showed the highest T cell clonality, higher than tumor, which suggests more focused antigenic responses in the adjacent lung. Because multi-region tumor sequencing was not performed, intratumor heterogeneity could not be ruled out. A median of 57 of the top 100 tumor clones turned up in the paired uninvolved adjacent lung, and approximately 30 of those clones also ranked among the top 100 of that same adjacent lung. Higher blood T cell density associated with longer overall survival, while higher adjacent-lung clonality associated with shorter survival.

With respect to this clone: The antigen it recognizes is unknown. Qualities for individual bases were not recorded, and no much larger clone is one base off.

TCR beta CDR3 regions were sequenced from DNA using the immunoSEQ Assay. As for the original processing: To compute T cell density, TCR beta template counts were normalized to usable DNA, which was estimated by amplifying housekeeping genes. Using the preseqR package, richness was estimated by extrapolating to 120,000 templates for tissue samples and 400,000 templates for PBMC samples. Clonality was defined by subtracting Pielou's evenness from one. Tissue-enriched TCRs were identified through differential abundance testing performed on productive amino-acid clonotypes, with a minimum total count of 5 and an alpha of 0.1. The Jaccard Index and the Morisita Overlap Index were used to measure how much the repertoires overlapped between compartments. GLIPH grouped TCR beta CDR3s together with public tetramer-defined viral CDR3s, and a viral motif had to include at least three viral sequences and also show V-gene enrichment. The source is immuneACCESS, and TCRdb retained only in-frame sequences with V and J called. Part of the clones is not carried over; for the studies checked, unresolved V genes explain less than half of this, and the remainder is unexplained. V and J calls and clone size are those listed in that table; D and trimming were worked out from the DNA. Across this sample there are about 34,000 clones, with around 93% seen only once. The biggest ten clones account for 7.9% of the sample.

Between the V and J ends, shortened by 0 bases and 4 bases respectively, the junction contains 16 bases. CDR1 and CDR2 are drawn from the germline V gene: SQVTM, ANQGSEA. The CDR3 numbers 16 residues from cysteine through phenylalanine. Only the CDR3 DNA stays, 48 bases, in frame from base 1. At diagnosis, peripheral blood, uninvolved tumor-adjacent lung and tumor were collected and stored as a combination of fresh-frozen and FFPE material. Blood samples were analyzed as peripheral blood mononuclear cells for TCR repertoire profiling. Recombination linked TRBV29-1 to TRBJ2-1; matching of 6 bases hints at TRBD1 as the D gene. The receptor was isolated from a female donor aged 60 or older with stage I lung adenocarcinoma. The sequences come from peripheral blood, collected before any cancer treatment. The DNA sequence is as follows: TGCAGCGTTGAAGATTGGGCCCGGACAGTATACAATGAGCAGTTCTTC. This is translated as CSVEDWARTVYNEQFF.